The sequence of this TCR beta chain was determined in a study of OX40 agonist ivuxolimab in advanced cancers. Study summary: Under the entry rules, prior anti-PD-1, anti-PD-L1 or anti-CTLA-4 therapy was allowed, and 35% to 40% had some. Three patients, one with hepatocellular carcinoma and two with cutaneous melanoma, achieved partial responses. Findings and limits, study-wide: Determination of antigen specificity was not performed for the expanded peripheral T cells.

Patients had blood sampled at baseline and again on cycle 4 day 1 and cycle 7 day 1. A word on this clone: Antigen specificity is unknown.

The assay was immunoSEQ multiplex PCR, and TCRdb's table has in-frame clones only and misses some. Of 50,000 or so clones in the sample, 85% to 95% were seen once. Germline CDR1 and CDR2: SGHVS and FQNEAQ. The CDR3 sequence is 19 residues long. V lost 0 bases, J lost 1 base, and 15 bases stayed unmatched. The V call is TRBV7-8, the J call TRBJ2-7, with TRBD1 identical over 7 bases. The receptor was derived from an adult with an advanced solid tumor such as melanoma, head and neck, liver or kidney cancer. Here the sequenced sample was CD4+ or CD8+ T cells sorted from blood, taken in a trial of the OX40 agonist ivuxolimab. This CDR3 is CASSLARFFRQGPSYEQYF. The CDR3 DNA follows: TGTGCCAGCAGCTTAGCCCGCTTCTTTCGACAGGGACCATCCTACGAGCAGTACTTC.